The TCR beta chain described here comes from a study of T cell responses to AZD1222 COVID-19 vaccine. Study-wide points: Close to half of all spike-specific TCRs reportedly target regions of the variants that are unmutated. Sampling that yielded the repertoires occurred only after the peak T cell response.

Repertoires were generated with immunoSEQ multiplex PCR, while TCRdb's copy carries only in-frame clones and drops some. The profile shows 150,000 to 200,000 clones, 90% of them singletons. Comments on this clone: The antigen is not known.

The sequences come from peripheral blood, collected 28 days after the second AZD1222 dose. This TCR was recovered from an adult who received the AZD1222 COVID-19 vaccine.

This chain's CDR3 is CSVGGANTEAFF. The CDR3 DNA reads TGCAGCGTTGGAGGTGCGAACACTGAAGCTTTCTTT. The chain links TRBV29-1 to TRBJ1-1; D is uncertain. Looked up from germline, CDR1 is SQVTM and CDR2 is ANQGSEA. The CDR3 runs to 12 residues. Trimming stripped 4 bases from V and 1 base from J, with 7 bases between.